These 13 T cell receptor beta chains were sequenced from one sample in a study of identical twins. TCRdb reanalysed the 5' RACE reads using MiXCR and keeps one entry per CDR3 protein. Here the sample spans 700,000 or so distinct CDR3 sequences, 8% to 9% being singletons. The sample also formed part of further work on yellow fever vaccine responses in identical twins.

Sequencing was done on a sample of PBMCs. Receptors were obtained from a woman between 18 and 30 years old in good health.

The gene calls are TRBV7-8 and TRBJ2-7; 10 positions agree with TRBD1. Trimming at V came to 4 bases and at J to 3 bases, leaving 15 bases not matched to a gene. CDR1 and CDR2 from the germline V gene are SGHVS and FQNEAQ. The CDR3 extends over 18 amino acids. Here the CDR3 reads CASSSPRDRGEVFYEQYF. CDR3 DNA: TGTGCCAGCAGCTCTCCCCGGGACAGGGGCGAGGTGTTCTACGAGCAGTACTTC.

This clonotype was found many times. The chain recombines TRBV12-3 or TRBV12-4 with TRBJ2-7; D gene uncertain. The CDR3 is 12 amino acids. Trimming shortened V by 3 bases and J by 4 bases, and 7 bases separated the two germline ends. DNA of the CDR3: TGTGCCAGCAGTTTTTCGAATTACGAGCAGTACTTC. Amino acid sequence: CASSFSNYEQYF.

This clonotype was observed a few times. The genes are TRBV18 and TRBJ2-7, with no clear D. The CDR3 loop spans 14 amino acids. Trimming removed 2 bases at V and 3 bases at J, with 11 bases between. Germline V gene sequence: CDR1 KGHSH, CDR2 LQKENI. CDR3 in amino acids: CASSPRAQDYEQYF. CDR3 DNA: TGTGCCAGCTCACCAAGGGCGCAGGACTACGAGCAGTACTTC. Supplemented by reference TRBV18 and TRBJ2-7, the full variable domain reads NAGVMQNPRHLVRRRGQEARLRCSPMKGHSHVYWYRQLPEEGLKFMVYLQKENIIDESGMPKERFSAEFPKEGPSILRIQQVVRGDSAAYFCASSPRAQDYEQYFGPGTRLTVT.

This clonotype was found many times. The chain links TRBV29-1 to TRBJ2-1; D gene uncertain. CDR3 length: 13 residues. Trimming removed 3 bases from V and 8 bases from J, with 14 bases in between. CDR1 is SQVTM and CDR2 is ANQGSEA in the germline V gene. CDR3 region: CSVDGLVVHEQFF. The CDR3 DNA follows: TGCAGCGTTGATGGGCTAGTGGTCCATGAGCAGTTCTTC.

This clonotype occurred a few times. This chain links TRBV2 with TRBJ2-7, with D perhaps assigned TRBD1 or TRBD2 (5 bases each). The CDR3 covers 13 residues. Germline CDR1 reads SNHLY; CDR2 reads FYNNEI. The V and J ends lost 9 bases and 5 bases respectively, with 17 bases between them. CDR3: CASPGPLDHEQYF. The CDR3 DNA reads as TGTGCCAGTCCGGGACCCCTGGACCACGAGCAGTACTTC.

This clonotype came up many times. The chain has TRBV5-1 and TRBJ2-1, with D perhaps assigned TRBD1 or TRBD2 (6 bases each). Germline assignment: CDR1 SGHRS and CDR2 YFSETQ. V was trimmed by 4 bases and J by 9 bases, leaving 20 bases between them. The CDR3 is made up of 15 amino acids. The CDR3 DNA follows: TGCGCCAGCAGCGCAGCGCAGGTGGGGGGCGCTGAGCAGTTCTTC. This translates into CASSAAQVGGAEQFF.

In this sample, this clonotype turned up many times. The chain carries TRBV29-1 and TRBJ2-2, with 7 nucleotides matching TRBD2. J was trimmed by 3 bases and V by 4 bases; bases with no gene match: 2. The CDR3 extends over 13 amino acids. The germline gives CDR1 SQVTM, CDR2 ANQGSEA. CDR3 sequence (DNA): TGCAGCGTTGTGGGGGGGGACACCGGGGAGCTGTTTTTT. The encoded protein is CSVVGGDTGELFF.

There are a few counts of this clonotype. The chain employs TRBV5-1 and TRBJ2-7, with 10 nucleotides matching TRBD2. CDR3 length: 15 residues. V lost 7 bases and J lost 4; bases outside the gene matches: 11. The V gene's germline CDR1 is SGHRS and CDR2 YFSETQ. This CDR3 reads CASGPRLAGAYEQYF. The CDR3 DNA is TGCGCCAGCGGACCGCGACTAGCGGGCGCTTACGAGCAGTACTTC.

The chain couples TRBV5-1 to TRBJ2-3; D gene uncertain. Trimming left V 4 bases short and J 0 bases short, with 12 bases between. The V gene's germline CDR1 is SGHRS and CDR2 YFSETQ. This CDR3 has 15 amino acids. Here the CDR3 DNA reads TGCGCCAGCAGCCGGCCGGGTTATAGCACAGATACGCAGTATTTT. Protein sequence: CASSRPGYSTDTQYF.

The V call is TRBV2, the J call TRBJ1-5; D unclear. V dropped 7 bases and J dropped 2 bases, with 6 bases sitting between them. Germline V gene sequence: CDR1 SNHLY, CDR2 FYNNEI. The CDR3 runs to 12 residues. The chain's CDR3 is CASNGGNQPQHF. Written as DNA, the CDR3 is TGTGCCAGCAACGGGGGCAATCAGCCCCAGCATTTT.

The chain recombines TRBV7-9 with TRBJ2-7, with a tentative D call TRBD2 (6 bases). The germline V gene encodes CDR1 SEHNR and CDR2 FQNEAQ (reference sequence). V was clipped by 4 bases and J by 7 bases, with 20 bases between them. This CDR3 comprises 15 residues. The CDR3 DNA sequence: TGTGCCAGCAGCTCCTTAGCGGAGGTCTCTAATGAGCAGTACTTC. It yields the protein CASSSLAEVSNEQYF.

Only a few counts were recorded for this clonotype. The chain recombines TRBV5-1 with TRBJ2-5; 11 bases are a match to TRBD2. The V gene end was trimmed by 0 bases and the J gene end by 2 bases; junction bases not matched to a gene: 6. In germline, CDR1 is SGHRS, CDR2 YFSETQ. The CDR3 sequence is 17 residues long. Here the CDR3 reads CASSLESSGGGQETQYF. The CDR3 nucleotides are TGCGCCAGCAGCTTGGAGAGTAGCGGGGGGGGACAAGAGACCCAGTACTTC.

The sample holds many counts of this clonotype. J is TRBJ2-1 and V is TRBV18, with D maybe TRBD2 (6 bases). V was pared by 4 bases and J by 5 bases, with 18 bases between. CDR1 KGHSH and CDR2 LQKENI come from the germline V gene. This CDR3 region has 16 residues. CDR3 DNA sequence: TGTGCCAGCTCACGTGGCGGGGACGTACCAGACAATGAGCAGTTCTTC. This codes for CASSRGGDVPDNEQFF.